One T cell receptor beta chain is described in this entry. Germline values: CDR1 SGHTA, CDR2 FQGNSA. The trim removed 5 bases at V and 4 bases at J, leaving 3 bases unmatched. The length of the CDR3 is 15 residues. Clones were read by immunoSEQ multiplex PCR, and TCRdb kept only the in-frame ones, dropping some. The sample holds tens of thousands of clones, just under 95% seen once. The data were obtained in a study of T cell changes during pregnancy in multiple sclerosis. The chain joins TRBV7-2 to TRBJ2-5; TRBD2 aligns across 14 bases. This TCR was sampled from a female donor in good health, enrolled as a control in a pregnancy study. The sample in question was peripheral blood, obtained in the second trimester of pregnancy. The CDR3 spells CASSRGLAGGETQYF. CDR3 bases: TGTGCCAGCAGCCGTGGACTAGCGGGGGGAGAGACCCAGTACTTC.